This paragraph covers one T cell receptor beta chain sequence. This entry comes from a study of blood T cell repertoires in COVID-19. Overall study: There were acute and convalescent COVID-19 samples, and they came from the United States, Italy and Spain.

Between the trimmed V and J ends, which lost 6 bases and 5 bases, there was a span of 13 bases. CDR1 and CDR2 (germline): SNHLY, FYNNEI. The CDR3 covers 13 residues. Some clones are missing from TCRdb's copy, which holds only in-frame ones; the method was immunoSEQ multiplex PCR. The data contain fewer than 200,000 clones, about 83% of them seen just once; the ten biggest clones take up 0.7% to 0.9%. The V and J genes are TRBV2 and TRBJ1-1, with D maybe TRBD1 (6 bases). This TCR derives from a woman between 18 and 29 years old who had recovered from COVID-19. Sequencing input: peripheral blood. The CDR3 spells CASRGQARTEAFF. Written as DNA, the CDR3 is TGTGCCAGCAGGGGACAAGCGAGGACTGAAGCTTTCTTT.